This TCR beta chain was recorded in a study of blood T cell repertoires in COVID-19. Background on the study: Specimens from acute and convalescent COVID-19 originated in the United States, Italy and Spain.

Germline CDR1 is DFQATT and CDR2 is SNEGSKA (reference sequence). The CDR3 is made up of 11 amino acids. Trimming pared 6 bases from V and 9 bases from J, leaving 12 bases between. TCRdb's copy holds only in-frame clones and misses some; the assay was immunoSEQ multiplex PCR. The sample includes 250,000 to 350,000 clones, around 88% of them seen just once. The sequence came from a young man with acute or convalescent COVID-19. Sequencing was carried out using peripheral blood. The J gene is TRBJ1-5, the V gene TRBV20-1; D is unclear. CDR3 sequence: CSATTRGPQHF. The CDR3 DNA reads TGCAGTGCCACCACAAGAGGGCCCCAGCATTTT.